This TCR beta chain appears in the sequencing data of a study of vaccination and CD4 T cells after COVID-19. Trimming took off 2 bases at V and 5 bases at J, with 25 bases between the two ends. This CDR3 comprises 20 residues. Per the germline V gene, CDR1 is MNHEY and CDR2 is SVGAGI. For this clonotype: The antigen is unknown.

Noted treatment: approximately nine-day PBMC culture with coronavirus spike peptide pools or control peptides (ViraFEST assay). Sequencing of DNA taken from cultured CD4+ T cells relied on the Oncomine TCR Beta short-read assay. One entry per CDR3 protein, called by TCRdb with MiXCR from the PCR reads. The sample lists around 8,100 distinct CDR3 sequences, around 66% occurring once. This chain links TRBV6-5 with TRBJ1-6; perhaps TRBD1 as D (6 bases). The sequencing here drew on cultured CD4+ T cells from blood, taken after SARS-CoV-2 vaccination. The receptor comes from a human donor with COVID-19. CDR3 loop: CASSYGGGDRRNKHNSPLHF. CDR3 DNA sequence: TGTGCCAGCAGTTACGGGGGCGGAGACCGGAGAAATAAACATAATTCACCCCTCCACTTT.